The TCR beta chain under discussion was sequenced for a study of blood T cells in healthy people across ages. CDR1 and CDR2 (germline): MNHEY, SMNVEV (reference sequence). The V end was cut by 2 bases, the J end by 0 bases, with 8 bases between. The length of the CDR3 is 14 residues. Sample-barcoded 5' priming and a J-beta primer mix drove a second PCR of roughly 6 to 12 cycles. TCRdb reprocessed the 5' RACE reads via MiXCR and lists one record per CDR3 protein. The sample contains around 800,000 distinct CDR3 sequences, 25% to 30% of which appear only once. In addition, the sample was reused for a study of T cells of mothers and their children.

The J gene is TRBJ2-7, the V gene TRBV27, with D uncertain. The TCR was taken from a boy aged 10-17 years in good health. Source material: blood. CDR3 bases: TGTGCCAGCAGTTTAAATTCCGTCTCCTACGAGCAGTACTTC. Protein: CASSLNSVSYEQYF.